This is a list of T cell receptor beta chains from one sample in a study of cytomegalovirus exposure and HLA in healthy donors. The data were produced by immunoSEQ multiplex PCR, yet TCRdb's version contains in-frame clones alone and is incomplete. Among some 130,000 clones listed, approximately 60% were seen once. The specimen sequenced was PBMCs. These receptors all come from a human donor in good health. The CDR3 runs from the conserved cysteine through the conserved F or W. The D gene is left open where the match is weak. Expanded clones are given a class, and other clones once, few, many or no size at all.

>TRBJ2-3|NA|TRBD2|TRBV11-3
CASSLAGTSGSGTDTQYF
TGTGCCAGCAGCTTGGCCGGGACTAGCGGGAGTGGTACAGATACGCAGTATTTT
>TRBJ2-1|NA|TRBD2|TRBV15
CATSRDMRGRFSGRADEQFF
TGTGCCACCAGCAGAGATATGAGGGGGCGATTTAGCGGGAGGGCTGATGAGCAGTTCTTC
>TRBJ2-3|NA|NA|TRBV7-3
CASSSPGESTDTQYF
TGTGCCAGCAGCTCCCCGGGGGAGAGCACAGATACGCAGTATTTT
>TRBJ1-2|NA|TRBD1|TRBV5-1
CASSSGQSYGYTF
TGCGCCAGCAGCTCGGGACAGTCCTATGGCTACACCTTC
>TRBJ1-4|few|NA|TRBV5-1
CASSFWSGRGEKLFF
TGCGCCAGCAGCTTTTGGAGTGGGAGAGGTGAAAAACTGTTTTTT
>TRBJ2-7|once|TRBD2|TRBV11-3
CASSPGTSPPYEQYF
TGTGCCAGCAGCCCCGGGACTAGTCCTCCCTACGAGCAGTACTTC
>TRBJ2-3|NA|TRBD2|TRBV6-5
CASSPLADSTDTQYF
TGTGCCAGCAGCCCCCTAGCGGACAGCACAGATACGCAGTATTTT
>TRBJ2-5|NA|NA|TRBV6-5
CASSRTQETQYF
TGTGCCAGCAGCCGTACACAAGAGACCCAGTACTTC
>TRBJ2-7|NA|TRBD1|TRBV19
CASSIAGQGHEQYF
TGTGCCAGTAGTATCGCGGGACAGGGCCACGAGCAGTACTTC
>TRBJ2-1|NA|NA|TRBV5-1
CASSSSIDEQFF
TGCGCCAGCAGCTCGAGCATAGATGAGCAGTTCTTC
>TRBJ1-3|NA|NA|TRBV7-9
CASSLDREISGNTIYF
TGTGCCAGCAGCTTAGATCGAGAGATCTCTGGAAACACCATATATTTT
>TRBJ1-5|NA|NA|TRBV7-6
CASSLVAGGNQPQHF
TGTGCCAGCAGCTTAGTAGCAGGGGGCAATCAGCCCCAGCATTTT
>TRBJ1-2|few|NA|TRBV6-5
CASSRNRVYGYTF
TGTGCCAGCAGCCGGAACAGGGTCTATGGCTACACCTTC
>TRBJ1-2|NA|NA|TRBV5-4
CASSLSLGGNLGYTF
TGTGCCAGCAGCTTGTCACTCGGGGGGAACCTTGGCTACACCTTC
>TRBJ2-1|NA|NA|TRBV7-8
CASSALGGFSYNEQFF
TGTGCCAGCAGCGCCTTAGGAGGGTTCTCCTACAATGAGCAGTTCTTC
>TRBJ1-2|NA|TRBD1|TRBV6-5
CASSRTGNGYTF
TGTGCCAGCAGTAGGACAGGGAATGGCTACACCTTC
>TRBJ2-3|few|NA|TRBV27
CASTSRRDTDTQYF
TGTGCCAGCACCTCGAGGCGGGACACAGATACGCAGTATTTT
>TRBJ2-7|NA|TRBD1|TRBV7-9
CASSPRQGPTYEQYF
TGTGCCAGCAGCCCGAGACAGGGTCCCACCTACGAGCAGTACTTC
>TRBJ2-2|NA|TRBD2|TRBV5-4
CASSPSRGGRVGELFF
TGTGCCAGCAGCCCCTCGCGGGGGGGAAGAGTCGGGGAGCTGTTTTTT
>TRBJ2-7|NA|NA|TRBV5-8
CASSFNYEQYF
TGTGCCAGCAGCTTCAACTACGAGCAGTACTTC
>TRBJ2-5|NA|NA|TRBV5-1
CASSFGGLDQETQYF
TGCGCCAGCAGCTTCGGTGGTTTGGACCAAGAGACCCAGTACTTC
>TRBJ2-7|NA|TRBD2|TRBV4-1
CASSQVAASGGNHEQYF
TGCGCCAGCAGCCAAGTGGCGGCTAGCGGGGGGAACCACGAGCAGTACTTC
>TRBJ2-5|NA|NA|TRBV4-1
CASSQVSVKETQYF
TGCGCCAGCAGCCAAGTGAGCGTGAAGGAGACCCAGTACTTC
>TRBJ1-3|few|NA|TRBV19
CASANSGNTIYF
TGTGCCAGTGCGAACTCTGGAAACACCATATATTTT
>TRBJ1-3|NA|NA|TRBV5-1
CASGWGESGNTIYF
TGCGCCAGCGGTTGGGGGGAGTCTGGAAACACCATATATTTT
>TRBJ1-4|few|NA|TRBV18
CASSPGRGTNEKLFF
TGTGCCAGCTCACCGGGAAGGGGGACTAATGAAAAACTGTTTTTT
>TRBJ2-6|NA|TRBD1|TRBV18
CASSPKQGIYGANVLTF
TGTGCCAGCTCACCAAAACAGGGGATTTATGGGGCCAACGTCCTGACTTTC
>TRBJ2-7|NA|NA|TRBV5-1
CASSRGTYEQYF
TGCGCCAGCAGCAGGGGCACCTACGAGCAGTACTTC
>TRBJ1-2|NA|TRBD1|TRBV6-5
CASSTRTGVYGYTF
TGTGCCAGCAGTACGCGGACAGGGGTCTATGGCTACACCTTC
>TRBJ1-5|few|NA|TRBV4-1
CASSQVISGQPQHF
TGCGCCAGCAGCCAAGTAATCTCGGGTCAGCCCCAGCATTTT
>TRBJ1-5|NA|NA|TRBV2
CASSQGSLGQPQHF
TGTGCCAGCAGCCAGGGGTCGCTGGGTCAGCCCCAGCATTTT
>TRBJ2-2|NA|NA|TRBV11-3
CASSLDLFGVSTGELFF
TGTGCCAGCAGCTTAGATCTGTTCGGAGTAAGCACCGGGGAGCTGTTTTTT
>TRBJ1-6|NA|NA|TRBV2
CASSVQGRNSPLHF
TGTGCCAGCAGTGTCCAGGGCCGAAATTCACCCCTCCACTTT
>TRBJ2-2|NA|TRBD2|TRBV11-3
CASSFWPAGLNTGELFF
TGTGCCAGCAGCTTTTGGCCAGCGGGATTGAACACCGGGGAGCTGTTTTTT
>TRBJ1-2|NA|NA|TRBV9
CASSVNSRDNYGYTF
TGTGCCAGCAGCGTCAACTCCAGGGATAACTATGGCTACACCTTC
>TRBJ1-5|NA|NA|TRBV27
CASSSSGRWQPQHF
TGTGCCAGCAGTTCTTCAGGGAGGTGGCAGCCCCAGCATTTT
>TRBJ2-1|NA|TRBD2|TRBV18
CASSPLLAGNNEQFF
TGTGCCAGCTCACCACTACTAGCGGGGAACAATGAGCAGTTCTTC
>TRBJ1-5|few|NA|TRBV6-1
CASSPRGGNQPQHF
TGTGCCAGCAGTCCCAGGGGCGGCAATCAGCCCCAGCATTTT
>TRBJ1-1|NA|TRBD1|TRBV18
CASSSRTGRGGTEAFF
TGTGCCAGCTCATCACGGACAGGCCGGGGCGGCACTGAAGCTTTCTTT
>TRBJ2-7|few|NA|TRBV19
CASSISDRSYEQYF
TGTGCCAGTAGTATCAGTGACAGGTCCTACGAGCAGTACTTC
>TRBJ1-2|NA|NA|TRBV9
CASSVAPSSGYTF
TGTGCCAGCAGCGTAGCGCCGTCTAGTGGCTACACCTTC
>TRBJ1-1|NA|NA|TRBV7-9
CASSQDALVEAFF
TGTGCCAGCAGCCAAGACGCGCTAGTTGAAGCTTTCTTT
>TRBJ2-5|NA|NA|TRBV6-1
CASSELERLETQYF
TGTGCCAGCAGTGAATTGGAGAGGCTGGAGACCCAGTACTTC
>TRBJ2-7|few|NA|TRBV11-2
CASSLDQYELPRSYEQYF
TGTGCCAGCAGCTTAGATCAGTATGAGCTCCCCAGGTCCTACGAGCAGTACTTC
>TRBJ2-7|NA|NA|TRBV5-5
CASSFVKAGAEQYF
TGTGCCAGCAGCTTCGTAAAAGCAGGGGCCGAGCAGTACTTC
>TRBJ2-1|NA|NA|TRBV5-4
CASSLRDSANEQFF
TGTGCCAGCAGCTTACGGGACTCAGCCAATGAGCAGTTCTTC
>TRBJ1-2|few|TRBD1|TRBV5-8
CASSDDDRGAYGYTF
TGTGCCAGCAGCGACGACGACAGGGGTGCCTATGGCTACACCTTC
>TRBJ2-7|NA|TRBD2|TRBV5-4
CASSPGLGVSYEQYF
TGTGCCAGCAGCCCCGGACTAGGAGTCTCCTACGAGCAGTACTTC
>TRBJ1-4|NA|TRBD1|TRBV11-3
CASSSTGGSVNLDEKLFF
TGTGCCAGCAGCTCAACAGGGGGGAGCGTCAACTTAGATGAAAAACTGTTTTTT
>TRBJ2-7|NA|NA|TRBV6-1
CASTHPDRAYEQYF
TGTGCCAGCACCCACCCGGACAGAGCCTACGAGCAGTACTTC
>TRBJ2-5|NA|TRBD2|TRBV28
CASSTPGGQETQYF
TGTGCCAGCAGTACCCCGGGGGGACAAGAGACCCAGTACTTC
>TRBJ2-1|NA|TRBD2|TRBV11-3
CASSLDLPLGTSGNNEQFF
TGTGCCAGCAGCTTAGATTTACCCCTGGGGACTAGCGGGAACAATGAGCAGTTCTTC
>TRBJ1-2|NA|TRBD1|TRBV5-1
CASSSQTGGNYGYTF
TGCGCCAGCAGCTCACAGACAGGGGGCAACTATGGCTACACCTTC